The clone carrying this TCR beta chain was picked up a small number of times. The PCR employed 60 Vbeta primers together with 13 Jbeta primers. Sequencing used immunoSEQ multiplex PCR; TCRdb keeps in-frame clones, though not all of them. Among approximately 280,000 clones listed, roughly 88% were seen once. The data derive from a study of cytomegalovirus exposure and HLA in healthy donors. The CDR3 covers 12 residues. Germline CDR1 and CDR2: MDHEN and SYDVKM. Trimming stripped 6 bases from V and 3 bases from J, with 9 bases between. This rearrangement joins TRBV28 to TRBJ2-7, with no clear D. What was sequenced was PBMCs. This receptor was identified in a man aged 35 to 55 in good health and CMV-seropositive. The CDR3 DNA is TGTGCCAGCAGCCCGTGGCTCTACGAGCAGTACTTC. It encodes CASSPWLYEQYF.